Shown below are 32 T cell receptor beta chains from a single sample sequenced in a study of T-cell memory formation after mild COVID-19 (dated by TCRdb to about 2021). Library creation used 5' RACE. The run used an Illumina NovaSeq 6000. The public sequencing data were trimmed at Q25 with fastp and processed into clonotypes with MiXCR by TCRdb, which kept only in-frame beta chains. Rows with a matching CDR3 protein are joined into one entry that keeps the most common DNA and genes. This sample gives some 490,000 distinct CDR3 sequences in total; 18% of them show up just once. The leading ten clones occupy roughly 12% of the sample. Sequencing was done on a sample of PBMCs or a T cell subset sorted from them (not recorded which). The receptors shown here come from an adult woman who had mild COVID-19 (a few samples of this study predate the infection). The sample titles of this study are shuffled in the database, so cell type and time point are left out; the donor was told from shared clones.

The V gene is TRBV18, the J gene TRBJ2-7, with 9 bases fitting TRBD1. The J segment lost 3 bases and the V segment lost 3 bases, leaving 9 bases of the junction unmatched. From germline, CDR1 is KGHSH and CDR2 LQKENI. The CDR3 is 16 residues long. The CDR3 here is CASSPAGTGSFYEQYF. The CDR3 DNA reads as TGTGCCAGCTCACCGGCCGGGACAGGGTCGTTCTACGAGCAGTACTTC.

This clonotype was seen a handful of times. The rearrangement uses TRBV9 and TRBJ2-1; D may be TRBD1 or TRBD2 (5 bases each). Deletions cut 4 bases from V and 2 bases from J, with 10 bases between. CDR1 and CDR2 (germline): SGDLS, YYNGEE. CDR3 size: 14 residues. The DNA for the CDR3 is TGTGCCAGCAGCCGGGACGGTGCCTACAATGAGCAGTTCTTC. Protein product: CASSRDGAYNEQFF.

A few counts support this clonotype. CDR3 region: CASSRGESSRHTIYF. The DNA of the CDR3 is TGTGCCAGCAGTAGGGGGGAGTCCTCCAGACACACCATATATTTT. The gene calls are TRBV6-6 and TRBJ1-3, with TRBD1 as a possible D gene (6 bases). The CDR3 extends over 15 amino acids. Per the germline V gene, CDR1 is MNHNY and CDR2 is SVGAGI (reference sequence). V was pared by 5 bases and J by 8 bases, with 19 bases between.

This clonotype was seen a handful of times. This chain's CDR3 is CASSLEPGHGYTF. The CDR3 DNA follows: TGTGCCAGCAGCTTAGAGCCAGGGCATGGCTACACCTTC. The genes are TRBV11-2 and TRBJ1-2; D possibly corresponds to TRBD1 (5 bases). The germline V gene encodes CDR1 SGHAT and CDR2 FQNNGV. V was pared by 0 bases and J by 6 bases, with 8 bases between. The CDR3 length is 13 residues.

This clonotype was detected ten times or more. V gene TRBV5-1 combines with J gene TRBJ2-5, with D possibly matching TRBD2 (5 bases). The V end lost 4 bases, the J end lost 5 bases, and 12 bases lay between the germline ends. The CDR3 is made up of 13 amino acids. CDR1 SGHRS and CDR2 YFSETQ come from the germline V gene. The CDR3 reads CASSLRVGETQYF. The DNA for the CDR3 is TGCGCCAGCAGCCTGAGGGTAGGGGAGACCCAGTACTTC.

This clonotype was observed a few times. The J gene is TRBJ2-3, the V gene TRBV9; D remains unclear. Germline CDR1 and CDR2: SGDLS and YYNGEE. CDR3 length: 18 amino acids. Trimming cost V 1 base and J 1 base, with 19 bases left between them. CDR3 residues: CASSVSLAPPRRTDTQYF. The CDR3 DNA is TGTGCCAGCAGCGTATCCCTCGCCCCGCCCAGACGCACAGATACGCAGTATTTT.

The chain has TRBV3-1 and TRBJ2-1; TRBD2 aligns across 7 bases. Germline values: CDR1 LGHDT, CDR2 YNNKEL (reference sequence). The CDR3 sequence is 19 residues long. Losses at the gene ends were 2 bases for V and 0 bases for J; bases not matched to a gene: 13. CDR3 in amino acids: CASSQPLSLAPSSYNEQFF. In nucleotides, the CDR3 is TGTGCCAGCAGCCAACCGCTGTCACTAGCGCCAAGCTCCTACAATGAGCAGTTCTTC.

V usage is TRBV4-1 and J usage is TRBJ2-1; D possibly matches TRBD1 or TRBD2 (5 bases each). V was trimmed by 3 bases and J by 3 bases, leaving 6 bases between them. The CDR3 runs 13 residues. Germline loops: CDR1 MGHRA, CDR2 YSYEKL. In DNA form, the CDR3 reads TGCGCCAGCAGCCAGGGGGACTACAATGAGCAGTTCTTC. Translating it yields CASSQGDYNEQFF.

CDR3 DNA sequence: TGTGCCACCAGTGATCTCTCTAGCGGACCCTACAATGAGCAGTTCTTC. Encoded protein: CATSDLSSGPYNEQFF. The V call is TRBV24-1, the J call TRBJ2-1, with 7 bases fitting TRBD2. The germline V gene encodes CDR1 KGHDR and CDR2 SFDVKD. This CDR3 has 16 residues. Losses at the gene ends were 3 bases for V and 2 bases for J; bases not matched to a gene: 6.

In DNA, the CDR3 is TGTGCCAGCAGCTTAGAAGGACGTCCAGTATCCTACGAGCAGTACTTC. Protein product: CASSLEGRPVSYEQYF. The chain carries TRBV11-3 and TRBJ2-7; no definite D call. V lost 0 bases to trimming and J lost 1 base, with 13 bases between them. The CDR3 extends over 16 amino acids. CDR1 and CDR2 (germline): SGHNT, YENEEA.

The V call is TRBV29-1, the J call TRBJ2-1, with 7 bases lining up with TRBD2. The germline CDR1 and CDR2 sequences are SQVTM and ANQGSEA. The CDR3 is made up of 11 amino acids. V shed 8 bases, J shed 8 bases, and the junction held 6 bases outside the gene matches. The CDR3 coding sequence is TGCAGCCCTCTGGGAGGGGATGAGCAGTTCTTC. Residues: CSPLGGDEQFF.

This clonotype has at least ten counts. The chain links TRBV7-3 to TRBJ2-3; D call uncertain. V was pared by 2 bases and J by 2 bases, with 8 bases between. Germline CDR1 reads SGHTA; CDR2 reads FQGTGA. This CDR3 is 14 amino acids long. The DNA of the CDR3 is TGTGCCAGCAGCTTAGGCCAAGTCACAGATACGCAGTATTTT. Translating gives CASSLGQVTDTQYF.

This clonotype was detected a few times. The rearrangement links TRBV6-5 to TRBJ2-1; D might be TRBD1 (6 bases). CDR1 and CDR2 (germline): MNHEY, SVGAGI. The CDR3 is made up of 15 amino acids. Trimming stripped 6 bases from V and 3 bases from J, with 15 bases between. CDR3 nucleotides: TGTGCCAGCAGAACCGACAGGAGAAGCTACAATGAGCAGTTCTTC. Translated: CASRTDRRSYNEQFF.

This clonotype was observed many times. The chain links TRBV7-8 to TRBJ2-7; 7 bases agree with TRBD1. CDR1 is SGHVS, CDR2 FQNEAQ, per germline. The V segment lost 1 base and the J segment 0 bases; nucleotides outside the gene matches: 3. The CDR3 consists of 15 residues. CDR3 nucleotides: TGTGCCAGCAGCTTAGGGGGGACAGCCTCCTACGAGCAGTACTTC. Amino acids: CASSLGGTASYEQYF.

This clonotype was found a few times. The chain recombines TRBV7-9 with TRBJ2-7; D is possibly TRBD1 (5 bases). With 3 bases removed from V and 5 bases from J, the gap between germline ends came to 8 bases. Looked up from germline, CDR1 is SEHNR and CDR2 is FQNEAQ (reference sequence). CDR3 length: 12 residues. CDR3 amino acids: CASSFQGHEQYF. CDR3 DNA: TGTGCCAGCAGCTTCCAGGGCCACGAGCAGTACTTC. Full variable domain (outside the CDR3, taken from reference TRBV7-9 and TRBJ2-7): DTGVSQNPRHKITKRGQNVTFRCDPISEHNRLYWYRQTLGQGPEFLTYFQNEAQLEKSRLLSDRFSAERPKGSFSTLEIQRTEQGDSAMYLCASSFQGHEQYFGPGTRLTVT.

This clonotype appeared a few times. The chain recombines TRBV27 with TRBJ2-7, with TRBD2 identical over 10 bases. After removal of 5 bases from V and 4 bases from J, the junction contained 8 bases not matched to a gene. Germline CDR1 and CDR2: MNHEY and SMNVEV (reference sequence). This CDR3 comprises 15 residues. The CDR3 DNA reads TGTGCCAGCAGTATCATTAGCGGGAGGCTTTACGAGCAGTACTTC. It codes for CASSIISGRLYEQYF.

V gene TRBV12-3 or TRBV12-4 combines with J gene TRBJ1-5; 8 bases map to TRBD1. This CDR3 contains 14 residues. V was clipped by 6 bases and J by 4 bases; unmatched bases: 5. CDR3 DNA sequence: TGTGCCAGCAGCTCGGACAGGGTAAATCAGCCCCAGCATTTT. This sequence encodes CASSSDRVNQPQHF.

The chain employs TRBV4-1 and TRBJ2-5, with a weak D call TRBD1 (6 bases). V was pared by 1 base and J by 6 bases, with 15 bases between. Germline V gene sequence: CDR1 MGHRA, CDR2 YSYEKL. This CDR3 comprises 15 residues. The CDR3 loop reads CASSQVGRTVKTQYF. The CDR3 bases are TGCGCCAGCAGCCAAGTGGGGCGGACAGTAAAGACCCAGTACTTC.

This clonotype turned up a few times. V and J are TRBV11-3 and TRBJ2-7, with 9 bases aligning to TRBD1. Trimming cost V 5 bases and J 1 base; bases outside gene matches: 3. The CDR3 is made up of 14 amino acids. The V gene's germline CDR1 is SGHNT and CDR2 YENEEA. CDR3 sequence: CASSAGTGSYEQYF. In DNA, the CDR3 is TGTGCCAGCAGCGCTGGGACAGGGTCCTACGAGCAGTACTTC.

The rearrangement uses TRBV20-1 and TRBJ1-1; D possibly corresponds to TRBD1 (6 bases). The CDR3 has 13 amino acids. Germline values: CDR1 DFQATT, CDR2 SNEGSKA (reference sequence). Trimming left V 3 bases short and J 3 bases short, with 11 bases between. CDR3 residues: CSASQGTYTEAFF. CDR3 in DNA: TGCAGTGCTAGTCAGGGGACGTACACTGAAGCTTTCTTT.

This clonotype was found a few times. This chain joins TRBV25-1 and TRBJ2-5; TRBD1 agrees at 7 bases. CDR3 length: 15 amino acids. V was pared by 7 bases and J by 4 bases, with 12 bases of the junction left unmatched. Germline V gene lookup returns CDR1 MGHDK and CDR2 SYGVNS. The CDR3 loop is CASTRIDRDAETQYF. Written as DNA, the CDR3 is TGTGCCAGCACCCGAATTGACAGGGATGCAGAGACCCAGTACTTC.

This clonotype was observed a handful of times. V usage is TRBV7-2 and J usage is TRBJ2-7; 9 nucleotides agree with TRBD2. Germline CDR1 is SGHTA and CDR2 is FQGNSA. The V segment lost 4 bases and the J segment 5 bases; nucleotides outside the gene matches: 15. This CDR3 comprises 17 residues. The CDR3 nucleotides are TGTGCCAGCAGCTATCGGTATTTTGCGGGAGGGCCCAACGAGCAGTACTTC. Its translation is CASSYRYFAGGPNEQYF.

In its sample, this clonotype was seen a few times. The chain couples TRBV27 to TRBJ2-7; D remains unclear. The CDR3 runs 15 residues. The V and J ends lost 5 bases and 6 bases respectively, with 20 bases between them. Germline V gene data show CDR1 as MNHEY and CDR2 as SMNVEV (reference sequence). The CDR3 nucleotides read TGTGCCAGCAGTCCGCGGACGCCATTATCCGGCGAGCAGTACTTC. Its protein is CASSPRTPLSGEQYF.

The genes are TRBV12-3 or TRBV12-4 and TRBJ2-5, with a possible D match to TRBD1 (6 bases). Trimming removed 1 base at V and 2 bases at J, with 14 bases between. This CDR3 is built from 16 residues. The DNA of the CDR3 is TGTGCCAGCAGTTTAGGTTGGCGGACAGTTCAAGAGACCCAGTACTTC. Amino acids: CASSLGWRTVQETQYF.

The CDR3 spells CASSRGLAGLPFQETQYF. The CDR3 DNA follows: TGTGCCAGCAGCAGGGGACTAGCGGGTTTACCCTTCCAAGAGACCCAGTACTTC. The chain joins TRBV5-6 to TRBJ2-5, with 12 bases that match TRBD2. The length of the CDR3 is 18 residues. Trimming at V came to 4 bases and at J to 1 base, leaving 11 bases not matched to a gene. Germline V lookup: CDR1 SGHDT, CDR2 YYEEEE.

This clonotype was seen a few times. The gene calls are TRBV19 and TRBJ2-7; D is possibly TRBD1 or TRBD2 (5 bases each). The CDR3 has 17 residues. Germline V gene sequence: CDR1 LNHDA, CDR2 SQIVND (reference sequence). The ends were cut back, 3 bases at V and 5 bases at J, with 23 bases in the middle. CDR3 residues: CASSIRGRPGPTNEQYF. Written as DNA, the CDR3 is TGTGCCAGTAGTATTAGAGGTCGGCCGGGGCCTACCAACGAGCAGTACTTC.

This clonotype has only a few counts. V gene TRBV29-1 combines with J gene TRBJ2-3; TRBD2 matches at 7 bases. The CDR3 spans 15 residues. V shed 2 bases, J shed 3 bases, and the junction held 8 bases outside the gene matches. Germline values: CDR1 SQVTM, CDR2 ANQGSEA. The chain's CDR3 is CSVEWAGVATDTQYF. DNA for the CDR3: TGCAGCGTTGAATGGGCGGGAGTTGCGACAGATACGCAGTATTTT.

This chain connects TRBV3-1 to TRBJ2-7, with D possibly called TRBD1 or TRBD2 (6 bases each). Germline V lookup: CDR1 LGHDT, CDR2 YNNKEL (reference sequence). CDR3 length equals 16 residues. The ends were cut back, 5 bases at V and 12 bases at J, with 29 bases in the middle. CDR3 region: CASSSGAANGLRGLYF. The CDR3 nucleotides read TGTGCCAGCAGCTCAGGGGCCGCTAACGGACTACGCGGGTTGTACTTC.

The rearrangement links TRBV11-2 to TRBJ1-1; no clear D gene. Trimming removed 6 bases at V and 3 bases at J, with 11 bases between. CDR3 size: 13 residues. Germline V CDR1 and CDR2: SGHAT, FQNNGV. The chain's CDR3 is CASRNQGYTEAFF. CDR3 bases: TGTGCCAGCAGAAACCAAGGATACACTGAAGCTTTCTTT.

This clonotype was seen a single time. The chain combines TRBV9 with TRBJ2-2; D may be TRBD2 (6 bases). The CDR3 has 17 amino acids. The ends were cut back, 0 bases at V and 5 bases at J, with 17 bases in the middle. CDR1 is SGDLS and CDR2 is YYNGEE in the germline V gene. The CDR3 coding sequence is TGTGCCAGCAGCGTAGTGCAGTGGACTACTACGACCGGGGAGCTGTTTTTT. Encoded protein: CASSVVQWTTTTGELFF.

The chain joins TRBV2 to TRBJ2-7; 12 bases fit TRBD2. The germline V gene has CDR1 SNHLY and CDR2 FYNNEI. Trimming took 0 bases from V and 6 from J; bases not matched to a gene: 0. The CDR3 loop spans 14 amino acids. The CDR3, as DNA: TGTGCCAGCAGTGAAGCGGGACTAGCGGGCGAGCAGTACTTC. This codes for CASSEAGLAGEQYF.

Notes on this clonotype: The germline gene is not matched at one end of the junction; a read error may be the cause. The chain recombines TRBV5-8 with TRBJ2-2, with a weak D call TRBD2 (5 bases). The CDR3 runs 14 residues. CDR1 is SGHTS, CDR2 YDEGEE, per germline. The CDR3 loop reads CASSLGPTDSPGIF. The CDR3 nucleotides are TGTGCCAGCAGCTTGGGACCTACGGACTCGCCGGGTATTTTT.